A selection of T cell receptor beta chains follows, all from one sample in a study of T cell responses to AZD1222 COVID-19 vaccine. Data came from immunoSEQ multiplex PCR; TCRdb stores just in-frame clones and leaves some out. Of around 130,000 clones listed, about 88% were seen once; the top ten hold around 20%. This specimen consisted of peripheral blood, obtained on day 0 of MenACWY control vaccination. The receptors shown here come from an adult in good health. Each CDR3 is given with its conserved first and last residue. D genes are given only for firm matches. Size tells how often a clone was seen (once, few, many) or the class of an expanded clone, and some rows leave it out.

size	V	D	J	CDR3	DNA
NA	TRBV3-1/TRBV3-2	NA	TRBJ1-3	CASSPYSGNTIYF	TGTGCCAGCAGCCCCTATAGTGGAAACACCATATATTTT
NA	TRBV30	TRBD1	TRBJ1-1	CAWSVQGDTEAFF	TGTGCCTGGAGTGTCCAGGGGGACACTGAAGCTTTCTTT
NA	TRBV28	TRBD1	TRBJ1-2	CASSLGQGSGYTF	TGTGCCAGCAGTCTCGGACAGGGGTCTGGCTACACCTTC
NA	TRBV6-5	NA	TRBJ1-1	CASKLSRQGGTEAFF	TGTGCCAGCAAACTCTCCAGGCAGGGAGGCACTGAAGCTTTCTTT
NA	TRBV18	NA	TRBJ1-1	CASSPLVNTEAFF	TGTGCCAGCTCACCACTGGTGAACACTGAAGCTTTCTTT
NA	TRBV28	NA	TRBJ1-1	CASSPRFGRYTEAFF	TGTGCCAGCAGTCCCCGTTTCGGGCGGTACACTGAAGCTTTCTTT
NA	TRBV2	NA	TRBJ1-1	CVGGLGANTEAFF	TGTGTGGGAGGCCTCGGGGCCAACACTGAAGCTTTCTTT
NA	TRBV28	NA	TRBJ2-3	CASSRRVRTDTQYF	TGTGCCAGCAGCCGGAGGGTGAGGACAGATACGCAGTATTTT
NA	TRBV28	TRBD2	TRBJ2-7	CASMKRLAGEHYEQYF	TGTGCCAGCATGAAGCGATTGGCGGGAGAACACTACGAGCAGTACTTC
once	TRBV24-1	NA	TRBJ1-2	CATSETGLPSGGYTF	TGTGCCACCAGTGAAACAGGGCTCCCTTCCGGTGGCTACACCTTC
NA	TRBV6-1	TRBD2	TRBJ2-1	CASSVPGLAGGWEQFF	TGTGCCAGCAGTGTCCCCGGACTAGCGGGAGGTTGGGAGCAGTTCTTC
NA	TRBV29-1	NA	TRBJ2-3	CSVVPGGADTQYF	TGCAGCGTTGTCCCGGGCGGAGCAGATACGCAGTATTTT
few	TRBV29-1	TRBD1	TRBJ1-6	CSALRDRNSPLHF	TGCAGCGCCCTCCGGGACAGAAATTCACCCCTCCACTTT
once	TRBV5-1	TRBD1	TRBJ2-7	CASSPPRSDRAYEQYF	TGCGCCAGCAGCCCCCCCCGATCGGACAGGGCCTACGAGCAGTACTTC
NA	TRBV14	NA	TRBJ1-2	CASSSGRNYGYTF	TGTGCCAGCAGCTCAGGAAGGAACTATGGCTACACCTTC
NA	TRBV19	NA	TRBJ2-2	CASSMWGSPNTGELFF	TGTGCCAGTAGTATGTGGGGGAGCCCAAACACCGGGGAGCTGTTTTTT
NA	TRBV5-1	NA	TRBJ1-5	CASRRDSNQPQHF	TGCGCCAGCAGGCGTGATAGCAATCAGCCCCAGCATTTT
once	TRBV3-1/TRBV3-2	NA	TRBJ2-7	CASSQEGLTYEQYF	TGTGCCAGCAGCCAAGAGGGGCTGACCTACGAGCAGTACTTC
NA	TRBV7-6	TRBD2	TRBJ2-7	CASSSRAGGSPYEQYF	TGTGCCAGCAGCTCCCGAGCGGGAGGGTCCCCCTACGAGCAGTACTTC
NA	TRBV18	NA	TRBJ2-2	CASSPWQGQNTGELFF	TGTGCCAGCTCACCGTGGCAGGGGCAAAACACCGGGGAGCTGTTTTTT
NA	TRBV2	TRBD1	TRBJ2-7	CASSWTGGEGEQYF	TGTGCCAGCAGTTGGACAGGGGGCGAAGGAGAGCAGTACTTC
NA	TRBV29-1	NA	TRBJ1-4	CSVVGLSGEKLFF	TGCAGCGTTGTTGGCCTGAGTGGGGAAAAACTGTTTTTT
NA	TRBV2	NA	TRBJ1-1	CASTLAGAGGTEAFF	TGTGCCAGCACCCTAGCAGGCGCGGGGGGCACTGAAGCTTTCTTT
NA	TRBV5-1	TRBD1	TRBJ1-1	CASSPVAGGLNTEAFF	TGCGCCAGCAGCCCGGTGGCAGGGGGTTTGAACACTGAAGCTTTCTTT
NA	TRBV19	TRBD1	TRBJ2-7	CASSIGQGVYYEQYF	TGTGCCAGTAGTATCGGACAGGGGGTTTACTACGAGCAGTACTTC
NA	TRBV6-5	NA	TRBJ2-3	CASSITDTQYF	TGTGCCAGCAGCATCACAGATACGCAGTATTTT
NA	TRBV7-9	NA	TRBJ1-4	CASSLRSGGEKLFF	TGTGCCAGCAGCTTACGGAGCGGGGGTGAAAAACTGTTTTTT
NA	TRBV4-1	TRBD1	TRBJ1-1	CASSKTGRDTEAFF	TGCGCCAGCAGCAAGACAGGGAGGGACACTGAAGCTTTCTTT
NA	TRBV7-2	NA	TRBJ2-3	CASSLAPGDTQYF	TGTGCCAGCAGCTTAGCGCCGGGGGATACGCAGTATTTT
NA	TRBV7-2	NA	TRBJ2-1	CASSLSQGAFPSYNEQFF	TGTGCCAGCAGCTTAAGTCAAGGAGCGTTTCCCTCCTACAATGAGCAGTTCTTC
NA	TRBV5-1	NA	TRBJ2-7	CASSSDHPRDLYEQYF	TGCGCCAGCAGCAGCGACCATCCACGGGACCTATACGAGCAGTACTTC
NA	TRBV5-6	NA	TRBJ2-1	CASSLDRFTYNEQFF	TGTGCCAGCAGCTTGGACAGGTTTACCTACAATGAGCAGTTCTTC
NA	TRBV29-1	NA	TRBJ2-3	CSVDYRTTSTDTQYF	TGCAGCGTTGACTACCGGACAACTAGCACAGATACGCAGTATTTT
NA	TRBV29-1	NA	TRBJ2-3	CSASRVGDTQYF	TGCAGCGCGAGCAGGGTTGGAGATACGCAGTATTTT
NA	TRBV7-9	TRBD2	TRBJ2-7	CASSRGDPGNEQYF	TGTGCCAGCAGCCGGGGGGACCCTGGTAACGAGCAGTACTTC
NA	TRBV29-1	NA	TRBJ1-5	CSVADFNQPQHF	TGCAGCGTGGCGGACTTCAATCAGCCCCAGCATTTT
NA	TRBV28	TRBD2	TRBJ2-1	CASSRTSGRRNEQFF	TGTGCCAGCAGCCGAACTAGCGGGAGGCGCAATGAGCAGTTCTTC
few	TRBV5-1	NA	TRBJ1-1	CASSLEGSEAFF	TGCGCCAGCAGCTTGGAGGGTTCTGAAGCTTTCTTT
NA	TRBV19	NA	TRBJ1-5	CASSPGGNQPQHF	TGTGCCAGTAGTCCCGGAGGGAATCAGCCCCAGCATTTT
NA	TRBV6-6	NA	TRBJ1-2	CASRSLRQTDYGYTF	TGTGCCAGTAGGAGCCTTAGACAGACTGACTATGGCTACACCTTC
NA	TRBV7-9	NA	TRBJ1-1	CASSVGTAGRTEAFF	TGTGCCAGCAGCGTCGGGACGGCCGGCAGGACTGAAGCTTTCTTT
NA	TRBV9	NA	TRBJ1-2	CASSDPPSGPRGYTF	TGTGCCAGCAGCGACCCTCCTTCGGGGCCTAGGGGCTACACCTTC
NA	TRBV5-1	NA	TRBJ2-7	CASSLERRGVGAYEQYF	TGCGCCAGCAGCTTGGAACGGAGAGGGGTGGGGGCCTACGAGCAGTACTTC
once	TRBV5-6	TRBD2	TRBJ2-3	CASSLAGGGGTDTQYF	TGTGCCAGCAGCTTGGCGGGAGGGGGTGGCACAGATACGCAGTATTTT
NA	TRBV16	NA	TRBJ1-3	CASSQQGRSGNTIYF	TGTGCCAGCAGCCAGCAGGGGCGATCGGGAAACACCATATATTTT
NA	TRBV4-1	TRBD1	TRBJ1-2	CASSQTGTGGNGYTF	TGCGCCAGCAGCCAAACAGGGACAGGCGGAAATGGCTACACCTTC
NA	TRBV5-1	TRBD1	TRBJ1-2	CASSEAGTGVYGYTF	TGCGCCAGCAGCGAGGCAGGGACAGGTGTCTATGGCTACACCTTC
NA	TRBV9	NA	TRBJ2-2	CASSVELEVVIGELFF	TGTGCCAGCAGCGTAGAACTTGAGGTGGTGATCGGGGAGCTGTTTTTT
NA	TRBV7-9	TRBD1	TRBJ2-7	CASSHRQGRTYEQYF	TGTGCCAGCAGCCACCGACAGGGGAGGACCTACGAGCAGTACTTC
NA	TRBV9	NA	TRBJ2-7	CASSVVYEQYF	TGTGCCAGCAGCGTAGTATACGAGCAGTACTTC
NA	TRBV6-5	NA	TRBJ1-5	CASGLLGTKSQPQHF	TGTGCCAGCGGCCTATTGGGGACTAAGTCTCAGCCCCAGCATTTT
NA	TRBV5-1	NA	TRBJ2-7	CASSLDGYEQYF	TGCGCCAGCAGCTTGGACGGTTACGAGCAGTACTTC
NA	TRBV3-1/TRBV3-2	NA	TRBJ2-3	CASSPRGRATDTQYF	TGTGCCAGCAGCCCCCGTGGGCGGGCCACAGATACGCAGTATTTT